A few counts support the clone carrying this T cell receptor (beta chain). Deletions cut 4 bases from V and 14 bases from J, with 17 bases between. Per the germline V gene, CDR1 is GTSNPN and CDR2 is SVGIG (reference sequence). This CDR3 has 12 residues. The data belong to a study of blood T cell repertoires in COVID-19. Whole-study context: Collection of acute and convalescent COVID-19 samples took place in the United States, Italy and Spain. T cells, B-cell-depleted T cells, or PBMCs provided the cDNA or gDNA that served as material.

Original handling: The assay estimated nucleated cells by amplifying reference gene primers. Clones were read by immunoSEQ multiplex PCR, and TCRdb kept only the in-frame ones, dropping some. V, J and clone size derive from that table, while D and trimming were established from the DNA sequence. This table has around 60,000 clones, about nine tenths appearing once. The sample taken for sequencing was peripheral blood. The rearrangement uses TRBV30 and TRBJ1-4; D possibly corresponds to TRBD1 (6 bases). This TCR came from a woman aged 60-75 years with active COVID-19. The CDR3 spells CAWTDFDRRLFF. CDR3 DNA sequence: TGTGCCTGGACCGATTTCGACAGGCGGCTGTTTTTT.